The following is a TCR delta chain sequence with its context. Its antigen is unknown. This record comes from a study of Vδ1+ human thymocytes. RNA was extracted from the cells and then reverse transcribed. CDR3 amplicons came from multiplex PCR with pooled V-gene forward and constant-region reverse primers. TCRdb reapplied CATT to the multiplex PCR reads. The table records about 75,000 delta-chain clones, around 34% of them present only once. Germline CDR1 reads TSWWSYY; CDR2 reads QGS. The CDR3 has 23 residues. V lost 5 bases to trimming and J lost 0 bases; unmatched junction nucleotides: 27. The study's findings and limits: Highly polyclonal TRG and TRD repertoires with Gaussian CDR3 length distributions appeared in thymus.

The origin of this receptor is a boy under two years old who had congenital heart surgery. The sequenced sample was Vdelta1+ gamma-delta thymocytes from the thymus. The subset was: FACS-sorted CD3+ TCRalphabeta- TCRVdelta1+ TCRVdelta2- thymocytes. V is TRDV1 and J is TRDJ1, with 10 bases aligning to TRDD3. Written as DNA, the CDR3 is TGTGCTCTTGGGCAATCCAACCTCGTTCCTGTACTGGGGGATCCCCCCCACACCGATAAACTCATCTTT. This sequence encodes CALGQSNLVPVLGDPPHTDKLIF.